The following is a T cell receptor (beta chain) sequence with its context. Its antigen is unknown. The CDR3 has 16 residues. Germline V gene sequence: CDR1 SGHAT, CDR2 FQNNGV. The record originates from a study of T cells expressing NK-cell markers. Overall study: Obtained from sorted CD3+CD56+NKG2C+, CD3+CD56+NKG2C- and CD3+CD56-NKG2C+ T cells were the TCR beta repertoires.

Each CDR3 protein gets one entry in TCRdb, which reprocessed the 5' RACE reads and gives no DNA. This table holds around 380,000 distinct CDR3 sequences. Study results and caveats: For a handful of donors, these clonotypes were likewise the leading ones in the CD3+CD56-NKG2C+ fraction.

The receptor's source is a woman aged 50 to 65 in good health. The chain carries TRBV11-2 and TRBJ2-2; lacking DNA, the TRBD1 call made by TCRdb goes unchecked. The sequencing input was blood T cells: a sorted CD56 or NKG2C T cell subset, CD4+ or CD8+ T cells, or bulk PBMC T cells (not recorded which). This CDR3 reads CASRRLRGRTDGELFF.